This T cell receptor (beta chain) was identified in a study of T cell repertoires in aging, cancer and after chemotherapy. Findings and limits, study-wide: Age-matched healthy donors had significantly more diverse, less clonal blood TCR repertoires than untreated cancer patients. The repertoire data cannot show anything about immunological memory following chemotherapy.

Remarks on this clonotype: Its antigen is not identified.

TRB rearrangements spanning V, D and J were amplified using mixed TRB-A/B primers. TCRdb processed the multiplex PCR reads anew with MiXCR; each CDR3 protein has one entry. The table shows roughly 1,200 distinct CDR3 sequences, with 64% occurring only once. Germline V gene lookup returns CDR1 SGHNT and CDR2 YYREEE (reference sequence). The CDR3 length is 14 residues. With V trimmed by 4 bases and J by 10 bases, 7 bases remained unmatched. Amplification of TCR beta used genomic DNA extracted from peripheral blood. Specimen: blood. The source is a human donor with a blood cancer. The chain has TRBV5-4 and TRBJ2-1; 11 bases align to TRBD2. In DNA form, the CDR3 reads TGTGCCAGCAGCGTTAGCGGGGGGGCCCGGGAGCAGTTCTTC. It yields the protein CASSVSGGAREQFF.